This T cell receptor beta chain came from a study of post-analysis software for immune sequencing data. Findings and caveats of the study: Roughly 5 TRBV segments, TRBV5-6, TRBV5-1 and TRBV20-1 among them, were found more frequent in patients than controls. Significantly decreased normalized Chao1 diversity was recorded for multiple sclerosis patients relative to controls.

The length of the CDR3 is 15 residues. V shed 7 bases and J 4 bases; nucleotides not matched to a gene: 2. Per germline, CDR1 MNHEY and CDR2 SMNVEV (reference sequence). The sample holds a few counts of this clonotype. Its antigen remains unknown. Libraries were made from TCR beta cDNA, and they carried unique molecular identifiers. The source material, about 0.95 to 11 million T cells, gave rise to about 500,000 cDNA molecules. TCRdb re-derived calls from the PCR reads in MiXCR, one entry per CDR3 protein. In the table there are about 770,000 distinct CDR3 sequences, around 42% of which are singletons.

The sequenced sample was blood. The V call is TRBV27, the J call TRBJ1-6; 12 bases agree with TRBD1. The receptor comes from a girl aged 5-17 years with multiple sclerosis. The CDR3 coding sequence is TGTGCCAGCAAGGGACAGGGGGCATATAATTCACCCCTCCACTTT. Encoded protein: CASKGQGAYNSPLHF.